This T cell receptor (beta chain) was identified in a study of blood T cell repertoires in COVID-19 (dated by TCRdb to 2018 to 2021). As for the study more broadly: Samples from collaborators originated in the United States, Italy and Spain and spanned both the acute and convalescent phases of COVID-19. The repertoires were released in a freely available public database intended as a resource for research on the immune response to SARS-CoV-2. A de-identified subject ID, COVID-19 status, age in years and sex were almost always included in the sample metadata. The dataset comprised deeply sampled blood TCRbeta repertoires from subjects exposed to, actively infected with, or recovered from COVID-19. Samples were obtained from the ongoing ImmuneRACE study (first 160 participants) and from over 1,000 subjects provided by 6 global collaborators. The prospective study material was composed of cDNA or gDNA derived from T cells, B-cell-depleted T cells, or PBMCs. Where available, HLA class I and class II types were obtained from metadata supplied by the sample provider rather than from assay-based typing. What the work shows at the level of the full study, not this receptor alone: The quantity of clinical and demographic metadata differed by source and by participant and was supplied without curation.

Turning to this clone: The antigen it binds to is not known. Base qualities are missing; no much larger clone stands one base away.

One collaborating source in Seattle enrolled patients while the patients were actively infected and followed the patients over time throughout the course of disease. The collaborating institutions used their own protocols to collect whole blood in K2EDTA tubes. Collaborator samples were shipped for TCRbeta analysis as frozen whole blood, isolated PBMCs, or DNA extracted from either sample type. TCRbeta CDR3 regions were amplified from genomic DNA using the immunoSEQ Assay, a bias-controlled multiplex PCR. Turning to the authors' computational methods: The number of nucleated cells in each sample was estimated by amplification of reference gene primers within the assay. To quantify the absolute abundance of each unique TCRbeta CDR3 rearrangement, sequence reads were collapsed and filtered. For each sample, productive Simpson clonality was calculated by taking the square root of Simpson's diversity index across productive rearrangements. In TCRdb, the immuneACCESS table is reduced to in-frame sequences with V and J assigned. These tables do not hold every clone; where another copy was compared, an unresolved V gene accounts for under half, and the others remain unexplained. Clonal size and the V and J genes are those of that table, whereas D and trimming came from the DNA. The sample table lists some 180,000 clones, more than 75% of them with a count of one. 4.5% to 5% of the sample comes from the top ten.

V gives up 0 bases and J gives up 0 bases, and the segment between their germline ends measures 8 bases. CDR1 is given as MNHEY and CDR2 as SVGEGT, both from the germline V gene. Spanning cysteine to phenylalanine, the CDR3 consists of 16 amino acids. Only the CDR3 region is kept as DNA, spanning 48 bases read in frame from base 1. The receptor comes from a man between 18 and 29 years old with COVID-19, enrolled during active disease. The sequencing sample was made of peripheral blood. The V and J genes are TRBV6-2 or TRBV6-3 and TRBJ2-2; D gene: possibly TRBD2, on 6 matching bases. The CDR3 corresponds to CASSYSGLTNTGELFF. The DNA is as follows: TGTGCCAGCAGTTACTCGGGACTTACGAACACCGGGGAGCTGTTTTTT.